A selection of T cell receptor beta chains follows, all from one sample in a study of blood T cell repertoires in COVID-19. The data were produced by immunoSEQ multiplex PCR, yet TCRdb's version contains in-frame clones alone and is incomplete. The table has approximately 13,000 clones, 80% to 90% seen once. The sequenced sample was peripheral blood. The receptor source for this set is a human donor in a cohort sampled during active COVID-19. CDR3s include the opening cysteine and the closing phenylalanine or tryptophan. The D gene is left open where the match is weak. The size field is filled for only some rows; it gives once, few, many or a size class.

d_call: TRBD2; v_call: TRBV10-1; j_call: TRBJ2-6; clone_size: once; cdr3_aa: CASSPSGEPGANVLTF; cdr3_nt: TGCGCCAGCAGTCCTAGCGGGGAACCGGGGGCCAACGTCCTGACTTTC
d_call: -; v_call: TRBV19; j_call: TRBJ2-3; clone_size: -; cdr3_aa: CASSIGTSSTDTQYF; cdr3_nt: TGTGCCAGTAGTATAGGGACTTCTAGCACAGATACGCAGTATTTT
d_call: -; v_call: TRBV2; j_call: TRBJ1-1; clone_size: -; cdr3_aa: CASWGGGNKNTEAFF; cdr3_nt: TGTGCCAGCTGGGGAGGGGGGAATAAGAACACTGAAGCTTTCTTT
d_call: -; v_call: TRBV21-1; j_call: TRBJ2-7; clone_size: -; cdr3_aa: CASSKARELFHEQYF; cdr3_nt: TGTGCCAGCAGCAAAGCCAGGGAATTATTCCACGAGCAGTACTTC
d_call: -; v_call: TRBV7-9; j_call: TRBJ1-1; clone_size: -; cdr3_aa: CASSPTELNTEAFF; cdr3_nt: TGTGCCAGCAGCCCGACAGAGTTGAACACTGAAGCTTTCTTT
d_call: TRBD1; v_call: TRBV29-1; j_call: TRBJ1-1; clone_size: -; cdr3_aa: CSVMTGTNTEAFF; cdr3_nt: TGCAGCGTGATGACAGGGACGAACACTGAAGCTTTCTTT
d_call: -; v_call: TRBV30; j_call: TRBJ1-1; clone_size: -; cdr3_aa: CAWTPGPGKAFF; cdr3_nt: TGTGCCTGGACTCCGGGCCCCGGGAAAGCTTTCTTT
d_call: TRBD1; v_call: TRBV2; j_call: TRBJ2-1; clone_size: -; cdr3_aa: CASSRDRGTDEQFF; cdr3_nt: TGTGCCAGCAGCCGGGACAGGGGTACGGATGAGCAGTTCTTC
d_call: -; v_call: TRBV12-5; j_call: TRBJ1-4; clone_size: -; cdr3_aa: CASAQGDSEKLFF; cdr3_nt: TGTGCTAGCGCCCAGGGTGACAGCGAAAAACTGTTTTTT
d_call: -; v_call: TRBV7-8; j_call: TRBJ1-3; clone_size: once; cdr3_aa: CASSLAGGNTIYF; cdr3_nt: TGTGCCAGCAGCTTGGCGGGGGGAAACACCATATATTTT
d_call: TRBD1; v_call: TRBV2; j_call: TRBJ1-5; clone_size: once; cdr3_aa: CASRQGQTYSNQPQHF; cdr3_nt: TGTGCCAGCAGACAGGGGCAAACCTATAGCAATCAGCCCCAGCATTTT
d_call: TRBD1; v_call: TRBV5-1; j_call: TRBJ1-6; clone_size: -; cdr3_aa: CASSLVTGGVWSPLHF; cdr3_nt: TGCGCCAGCAGCTTGGTTACAGGGGGCGTTTGGTCACCCCTCCACTTT
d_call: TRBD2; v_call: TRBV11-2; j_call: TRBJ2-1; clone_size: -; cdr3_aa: CASSLVGLAGLYNEQFF; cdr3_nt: TGTGCCAGCAGCTTAGTAGGACTAGCGGGACTCTACAATGAGCAGTTCTTC
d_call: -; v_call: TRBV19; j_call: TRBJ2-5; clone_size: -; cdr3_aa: CASSIPGVETQYF; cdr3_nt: TGTGCCAGTAGTATTCCCGGGGTCGAGACCCAGTACTTC
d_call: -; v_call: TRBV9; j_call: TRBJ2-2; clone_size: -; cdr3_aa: CASSGHRQPAGELFF; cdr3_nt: TGTGCCAGCAGCGGACATCGACAGCCAGCCGGGGAGCTGTTTTTT
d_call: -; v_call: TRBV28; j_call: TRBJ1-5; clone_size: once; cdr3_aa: CASCPPGQPQHF; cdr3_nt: TGTGCCAGCTGCCCGCCGGGTCAGCCCCAGCATTTT
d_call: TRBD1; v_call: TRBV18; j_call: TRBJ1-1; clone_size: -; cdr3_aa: CASSPTGQGYTEAFF; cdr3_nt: TGTGCCAGCTCACCAACGGGACAGGGATACACTGAAGCTTTCTTT
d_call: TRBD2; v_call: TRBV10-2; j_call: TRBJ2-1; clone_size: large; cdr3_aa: CASSLAGVLSSYNEQFF; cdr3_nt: TGCGCCAGCAGCCTCGCGGGGGTACTTAGCTCCTACAATGAGCAGTTCTTC
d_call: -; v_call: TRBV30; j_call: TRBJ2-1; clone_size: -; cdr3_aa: CAWSKDRDNEQFF; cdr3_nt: TGTGCCTGGAGTAAGGACAGAGACAATGAGCAGTTCTTC
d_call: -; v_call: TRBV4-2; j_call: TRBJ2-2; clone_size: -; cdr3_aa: CASSPTNSANTGELFF; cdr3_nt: TGTGCCAGCAGCCCCACGAATTCGGCGAACACCGGGGAGCTGTTTTTT
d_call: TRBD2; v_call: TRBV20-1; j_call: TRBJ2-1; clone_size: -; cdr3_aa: CSASSGRGGSYNEQFF; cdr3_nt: TGCAGTGCTAGTAGTGGGCGGGGGGGCTCCTACAATGAGCAGTTCTTC
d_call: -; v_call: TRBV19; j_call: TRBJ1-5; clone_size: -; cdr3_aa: CASTRGRGVGNQPQHF; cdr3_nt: TGTGCCAGTACCCGGGGGAGGGGGGTCGGCAATCAGCCCCAGCATTTT
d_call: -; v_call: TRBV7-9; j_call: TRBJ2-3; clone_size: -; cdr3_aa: CASSPDIMGGALTDTQYF; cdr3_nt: TGTGCCAGCAGCCCGGACATAATGGGGGGAGCCCTCACAGATACGCAGTATTTT
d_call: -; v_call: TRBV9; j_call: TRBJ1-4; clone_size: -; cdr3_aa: CASSVGTDGEKLFF; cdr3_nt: TGTGCCAGCAGCGTAGGTACAGATGGTGAAAAACTGTTTTTT
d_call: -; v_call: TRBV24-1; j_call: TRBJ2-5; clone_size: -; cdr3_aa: CATSGEGPGETQYF; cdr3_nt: TGTGCCACCAGTGGAGAGGGCCCCGGAGAGACCCAGTACTTC
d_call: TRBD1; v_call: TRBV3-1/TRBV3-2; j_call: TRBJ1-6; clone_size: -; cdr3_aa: CASSPRAPSHRGPLHF; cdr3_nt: TGTGCCAGCAGTCCCCGGGCGCCGTCCCACAGGGGGCCCCTCCACTTT
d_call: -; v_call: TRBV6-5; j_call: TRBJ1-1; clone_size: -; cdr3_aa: CASRAGYTEAFF; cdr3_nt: TGTGCCAGCAGGGCGGGGTACACTGAAGCTTTCTTT
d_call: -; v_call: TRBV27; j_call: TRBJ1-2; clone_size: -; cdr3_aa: CASSLSFRQADYGYTF; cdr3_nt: TGTGCCAGCAGTTTATCGTTCCGACAGGCCGACTATGGCTACACCTTC
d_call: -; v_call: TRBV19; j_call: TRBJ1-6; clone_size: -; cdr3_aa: CASNRAYNSPLHF; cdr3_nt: TGTGCCAGTAATCGGGCCTATAATTCACCCCTCCACTTT
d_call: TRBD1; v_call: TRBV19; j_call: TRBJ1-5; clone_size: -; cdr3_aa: CASSPTPQGGNQPQHF; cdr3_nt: TGTGCCAGTAGTCCGACGCCGCAGGGGGGCAATCAGCCCCAGCATTTT
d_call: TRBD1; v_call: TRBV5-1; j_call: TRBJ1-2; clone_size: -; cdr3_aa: CASSLWGQEDYGYTF; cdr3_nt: TGCGCCAGCAGCTTGTGGGGACAGGAGGACTATGGCTACACCTTC
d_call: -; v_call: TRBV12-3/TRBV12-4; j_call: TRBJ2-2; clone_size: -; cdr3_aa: CASSPRAGELFF; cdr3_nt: TGTGCCAGCAGCCCCAGGGCCGGGGAGCTGTTTTTT
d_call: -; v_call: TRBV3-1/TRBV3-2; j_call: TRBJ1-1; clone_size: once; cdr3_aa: CASSSGLENTEAFF; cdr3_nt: TGTGCCAGCAGCTCGGGACTCGAGAACACTGAAGCTTTCTTT
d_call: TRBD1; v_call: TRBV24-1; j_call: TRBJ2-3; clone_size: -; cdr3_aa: CATSDPGTGFVDTQYF; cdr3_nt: TGTGCCACCAGTGATCCCGGGACAGGGTTTGTTGATACGCAGTATTTT
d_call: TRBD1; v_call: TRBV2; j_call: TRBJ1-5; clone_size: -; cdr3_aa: CASSPDRDNQPQHF; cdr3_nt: TGTGCCAGCAGTCCCGACAGGGACAATCAGCCCCAGCATTTT
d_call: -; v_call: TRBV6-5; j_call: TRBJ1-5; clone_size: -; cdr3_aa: CASSYSKPSNQPQHF; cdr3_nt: TGTGCCAGCAGTTACTCGAAGCCCAGCAATCAGCCCCAGCATTTT
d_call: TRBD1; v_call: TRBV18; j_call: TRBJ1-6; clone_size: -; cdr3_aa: CASSAQGVPLHF; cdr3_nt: TGTGCCAGCTCTGCCCAGGGGGTACCCCTCCACTTT